Following are 10 T cell receptor beta chains from one sample sequenced in a study of blood T cell repertoires in COVID-19. This table comes from immunoSEQ multiplex PCR, and its TCRdb copy is limited to in-frame clones, with some not included. The table records some 200,000 clones, 82% of them present only once. Sample: PBMCs or T cells enriched from blood (not recorded which). The receptors derive from a man between 40 and 49 years old who had recovered from COVID-19.

In its sample, this clone was seen many times. The rearrangement uses TRBV3-1 (or the pseudogene TRBV3-2) and TRBJ2-5; 7 positions agree with TRBD2. The CDR3 runs 19 residues. J was trimmed by 5 bases and V by 3 bases; bases with no gene match: 21. Per the germline V gene, CDR1 is LGHDT and CDR2 is YNNKEL (reference sequence). The CDR3 is CASSQWESAGEGIGETQYF. The CDR3 DNA follows: TGTGCCAGCAGCCAGTGGGAGTCCGCGGGAGAGGGAATAGGGGAGACCCAGTACTTC.

V is TRBV7-9 and J is TRBJ2-2; 14 positions match TRBD2. This CDR3 comprises 17 residues. V gave up 5 bases and J gave up 4 bases; unmatched junction bases: 6. Germline assignment: CDR1 SEHNR and CDR2 FQNEAQ (reference sequence). CDR3 DNA: TGTGCCAGCAGCCCTGGGACTAGCGGGAGATTCACCGGGGAGCTGTTTTTT. It specifies CASSPGTSGRFTGELFF.

The chain has TRBV5-1 and TRBJ2-5; no reliable D call. The germline V gene has CDR1 SGHRS and CDR2 YFSETQ. This CDR3 contains 15 residues. Trimming stripped 3 bases from V and 5 bases from J, with 17 bases between. The CDR3 DNA follows: TGCGCCAGCAGCTACTACCTCGGCGGTGGGGAGACCCAGTACTTC. This translates into CASSYYLGGGETQYF.

This clone has more than one count but fewer than ten. CDR3 nucleotides: TGTGCCAGCTCACCACAAGGGGTGGATGGAAACACCATATATTTT. Translation gives CASSPQGVDGNTIYF. The genes are TRBV18 and TRBJ1-3; perhaps TRBD1 as D (5 bases). The CDR3 is 15 residues long. Germline CDR1 KGHSH, CDR2 LQKENI. The ends were cut back, 1 base at V and 3 bases at J, with 10 bases in the middle.

V gene TRBV5-1 combines with J gene TRBJ1-4; D remains ambiguous. This CDR3 region has 17 residues. Germline V CDR1 and CDR2: SGHRS, YFSETQ. Trimming shortened V by 7 bases and J by 7 bases, and 26 bases separated the two germline ends. Here the CDR3 reads CASSSGGSNIGGEKLFF. CDR3 sequence (DNA): TGCGCCAGCTCCTCCGGAGGTAGCAATATAGGTGGTGAAAAACTGTTTTTT.

V and J are TRBV27 and TRBJ1-5; TRBD1 matches at 11 bases. The CDR3 length is 14 residues. Trimming at V came to 8 bases and at J to 5 bases, leaving 5 bases not matched to a gene. The germline CDR1 and CDR2 sequences are MNHEY and SMNVEV (reference sequence). The CDR3 spells CASGPGQGDQPQHF. The CDR3 coding sequence is TGTGCCAGCGGACCGGGACAGGGGGATCAGCCCCAGCATTTT.

The chain uses TRBV28 and TRBJ1-2, with 9 bases lining up with TRBD1. Unmatched junction bases numbered 13, after V lost 6 bases and J lost 5 bases. In germline, CDR1 is MDHEN, CDR2 SYDVKM. The CDR3 runs 16 residues. Written as DNA, the CDR3 is TGTGCCAGCAGAACGACAGGGGGTCTACGAGGGTATGGCTACACCTTC. Its translation: CASRTTGGLRGYGYTF.

Note on this clone: This may stem from a read error, because a much larger clone lies one nucleotide away. The chain combines TRBV11-2 with TRBJ2-3; TRBD1 agrees at 9 bases. Trimming at V came to 4 bases and at J to 0 bases, leaving 2 bases not matched to a gene. There are 15 residues in the CDR3. CDR1 and CDR2 (germline): SGHAT, FQNNGV. CDR3 DNA sequence: TGTGCCAGCAGCTCCGGGACAGGGAGCACAGATACGCAGTATTTT. Its protein is CASSSGTGSTDTQYF.

The chain recombines TRBV6-5 with TRBJ2-3; TRBD2 is a possible D gene (5 bases). This CDR3 comprises 16 residues. Germline lookup yields CDR1 MNHEY and CDR2 SVGAGI. V was clipped by 0 bases and J by 1 base, with 11 bases between them. CDR3 in DNA: TGTGCCAGCAGTTACTCGAAAGCGGTGGGCACAGATACGCAGTATTTT. It translates to CASSYSKAVGTDTQYF.

This chain connects TRBV5-1 to TRBJ1-2; TRBD1 might be the D (5 bases). CDR1 and CDR2 from the germline V gene are SGHRS and YFSETQ. The length of the CDR3 is 15 residues. V was pared by 0 bases and J by 4 bases, with 13 bases between. CDR3 region: CASSLDGAAGYGYTF. DNA of the CDR3: TGCGCCAGCAGCTTGGATGGGGCGGCCGGCTATGGCTACACCTTC. Combining the CDR3 with reference TRBV5-1 and TRBJ1-2 gives the whole variable domain KAGVTQTPRYLIKTRGQQVTLSCSPISGHRSVSWYQQTPGQGLQFLFEYFSETQRNKGNFPGRFSGRQFSNSRSEMNVSTLELGDSALYLCASSLDGAAGYGYTFGSGTRLTVV.